The TCR beta chain under discussion was sequenced for a study of tumor-infiltrating lymphocytes in primary liver carcinoma (dated by TCRdb to the late 2010s). Some background on the complete study: Between late 2015 and March 2016, five patients in China with histopathologically diagnosed primary liver carcinoma had surgical resection. The five patients had tumors of stage T1-T3 N0M0, with maximum diameters ranging from roughly 4 to 11 cm. For each liver tumor, the study sampled five regions along with adjacent normal tissue and blood, and applied TCRbeta repertoire sequencing, expression microarrays and whole-exome sequencing. Repertoires from technical replicates were highly reproducible, with mean shared-clone rates about 0.88 and correlation coefficients above 0.95. A total of roughly 35 specimens from 5 patients, comprising 25 or so tumor regions, 5 adjacent noncancerous liver tissues and 5 peripheral blood samples, were covered by TCRbeta repertoire sequencing. Hepatocellular carcinoma (four) or combined HCC and intrahepatic cholangiocarcinoma (one) was present in the five patients, who were three men and two women aged 30 to 69 years. Each sample produced about 3.5 to 8 million productive TCRbeta reads, and read depth showed no significant difference between tissue types.

Reading from cysteine to phenylalanine, the CDR3 counts 15 amino acids. Just the 45-base CDR3 DNA is kept, in frame starting at base 1. V lost 6 bases and J lost 5 bases, and the count of bases not matched to a germline gene is 7. According to the germline V gene, CDR1 reads MNHNS and CDR2 reads SASEGT. In the case of this clonotype: This receptor's antigen is unknown. Base-call qualities are not available, and no considerably larger clone is one nucleotide away.

Blood RNA was extracted from unsorted whole blood using TRIzol reagent, and germline DNA was obtained with the DNeasy Blood & Tissue kit. At the time of sampling, the patients were treatment-naive and had chronic HBV infection. Before surgery, roughly 4 milliliters of peripheral blood were drawn into K2EDTA tubes. TCRbeta-specific cDNA was reverse-transcribed from 500 ng total RNA using a constant-region primer and ProtoScript II reverse transcriptase. TCRbeta libraries were built with three nested multiplex PCR rounds, a slightly modified ARM-PCR procedure. Each of the first two PCR rounds ran for around 10 cycles using multiplex TRBV1-TRBV30 forward primers together with a Cbeta reverse primer. Sample barcodes and Illumina adapters were attached in a final 25-cycle PCR using Deep VentR polymerase. Before sequencing, amplicons of 200-500 bp were gel-purified using a QIAquick gel extraction kit. The TCRbeta amplicons were sequenced with 250-bp paired-end reads on an Illumina HiSeq 2500. As for the original processing: Quality trimming of reads was performed with Trimmomatic v0.33, and paired reads were merged with FLASH v1.2.11 so that full CDR3 sequences could be recovered. V, D and J germline segments were assigned to the rearranged TCRbeta sequences using MiGEC v1.2.1b. VDJtools v1.0.0 computed clonotype statistics and Shannon-Wiener diversity indices. Except for diversity analysis, only each sample's 250 most abundant clonotypes were used in subsequent analyses to reduce sampling bias. TCRdb reprocessed the public reads (quality trimming at Q25 with fastp, clone calling with MiXCR) and kept in-frame beta chains. A single entry per CDR3 protein holds the most common genes and DNA from its merged rows. The V and J calls follow TCRdb's processing rather than the paper's. The sample data list 180,000 or so distinct CDR3 sequences, and about 55% of these were observed just once. The top ten hold around three quarters of the sample.

What the study reported, not specific to this receptor: Bulk unsorted samples precluded comparing CD4+ and CD8+ T cell repertoires. Pairs of tumor regions showed greater repertoire overlap (mean about 36%) than tumor-adjacent pairs (approximately 17%) or tumor-blood pairs (roughly 14%), which is consistent with antigen-driven expansion. The study included only a few patients, and the authors note findings should be validated in a larger study. Only the TCR beta chain was sequenced, so true repertoire diversity is likely underestimated because unpaired alpha chains were not captured. The top 250 clones accounted for a significantly greater share of the repertoire in tumors than in blood (p = 0.039).

This chain joins TRBV6-1 to TRBJ2-3, with 11 bases in between that match TRBD2. The origin of this receptor is a man aged 40-49 years with primary liver carcinoma and hepatitis B virus infection. The sample comprised peripheral blood. The nucleotide sequence is given as TGTGCCAGCAGCCTAGCGGGAGGCCGAGGAGATACGCAGTATTTT. This yields the protein CASSLAGGRGDTQYF.